This T cell receptor (beta chain) was recovered during a study of cytomegalovirus exposure and HLA in healthy donors. Study observations and caveats: Productive status was seen about 90% or about 30% of the time for most TCR beta V segments in an earlier analysis. In a later analysis, TCR beta V- and J-gene trimming was associated with a missense DCLRE1C variant. Later analysis suggested links between common viral pathogens and several top significant clusters.

This CDR3 spans 15 amino acids. Per germline, CDR1 MNHNS and CDR2 SASEGT. V dropped 1 base and J dropped 3 bases, with 13 bases sitting between them. Researchers ran the PCR with 60 Vbeta and 13 Jbeta primers. Generated by immunoSEQ multiplex PCR, the TCRdb table keeps only in-frame clones and is missing some. This sample yields around 230,000 clones, of which around 80% are seen a single time; approximately 0.49% belongs to the top ten. About this clone itself: Its specificity is unknown.

The sequencing sample was made of PBMCs. The V and J genes are TRBV6-1 and TRBJ2-7, with D possibly TRBD2 on 5 matching bases. This TCR was sampled from a boy younger than 18 in good health and CMV-seronegative. DNA of the CDR3: TGTGCCAGCAGTGAAGTTCTACTAGAGAACTACGAGCAGTACTTC. This codes for CASSEVLLENYEQYF.